This paragraph covers one TCR beta chain sequence. No cognate antigen has been identified for it. The sample holds no much larger clone one base away, and base qualities are not on file. The data derive from a study of T cells in Graves' hyperthyroidism and ophthalmopathy (dated by TCRdb to about 2019). Describing the broader study: To identify TCR V-J signatures that set the groups apart, the researchers used a discovery cohort of 100 patients, made up of fewer than 50 with Graves' ophthalmopathy and 57 with stable Graves' hyperthyroidism. An independent validation cohort of about 20 hyperthyroidism patients and about 16 patients who later progressed to ophthalmopathy tested prospective prediction of ophthalmopathy. The 90 to 100 discovery patients were randomly split 7:3 into training and test sets. In addition, the study compared T-cell repertoires in thyroid tissue and in blood from roughly 6 Graves' hyperthyroidism patients. Following sampling, methimazole starting at 30 mg daily was given to hyperthyroidism patients, and high-dose intravenous methylprednisolone was given to ophthalmopathy patients. According to the paper, TCR Vbeta CDR3 sequencing was carried out on more than 120 peripheral blood samples, which came from approximately 41 ophthalmopathy, around 75 hyperthyroidism and 17 progressor patients.

The CDR3 spans 15 residues, from the cysteine through the phenylalanine. The kept DNA is CDR3 alone, 45 bases in frame from the first base. The germline V gene gives CDR1 as SNHLY and CDR2 as FYNNEI. Trimming at the junction amounts to 6 bases on V and 5 bases on J, and the germline ends lie 17 bases apart. Study-level results and caveats: Most expanded thyroid clonotypes (frequency above 0.001) were also detected in blood, suggesting blood repertoires may reflect thyroid immune responses. Sample size was not statistically predetermined, and blinding of investigators to group allocation was not performed. In validation, progression to ophthalmopathy was predicted by the model with roughly 69% sensitivity and nearly 75% specificity, a median of roughly 6.4 months before onset. In cross-validation, a model built on a 13 V-J signature told ophthalmopathy apart from stable hyperthyroidism with roughly 87% sensitivity and roughly 81% specificity, and in testing the same model reached 80%/75%.

Stable Graves' hyperthyroidism was defined as no progression to ophthalmopathy during 18 months of follow-up. Hyperthyroidism patients were aged 18 to 65 years and newly diagnosed, with disease duration of less than 2 months. The study excluded patients with uncontrolled infections, other autoimmune diseases, pregnancy or lactation. Diagnoses were established on the basis of clinical symptoms, serum thyroxine and TRAb, thyroid ultrasound, and orbital computed tomography. Total RNA was extracted using Trizol reagent, and RNA quality was assessed on an Agilent 2100 Bioanalyzer. TCR beta CDR3 regions were amplified from RNA transcripts. The first round of RT-PCR for the TCR CDR3 was performed with the HTBI primer set and the Qiagen OneStep RT-PCR kit. Libraries were constructed in a second round of multiplex PCR, after which size selection and purification were performed. Paired-end sequencing of the libraries was performed with 100 bp reads on an Illumina HiSeq2000. As for the original processing: SOAPnuke was used to process the raw data, with reads discarded if the reads contained adapters or uncalled bases, had a mean Phred below 15, or lacked an exact constant-primer or identifier match. COPE v1.2.5 was used to merge the high-quality paired reads, and each unique nucleotide sequence was defined as a clonotype. Clonotypes were aligned to IMGT TRBV, TRBD and TRBJ reference segments using MiTCR v1.1. Analysis was restricted to V-J combinations with a frequency above 0.0001, which covered about 99% of repertoires. A TCS score was defined as the ratio of F50 (clonal expansion) to E x V (chaos), with BLOSUM62-based TCRdist applied between CDR3 peptides within each V-J. Welch's t-statistics and random forest reduced several hundred V-J features to 10 to 15, which were used in a naive Bayes classifier (R e1071). TCRdb itself trimmed the public reads at Q25 with fastp, ran MiXCR and retained productive beta chains. Every distinct CDR3 protein forms one entry, paired with its most common genes and DNA. Here the V and J calls rest on TCRdb's processing, not on the authors' analysis. Within this sample are about 560,000 distinct CDR3 sequences, with about 43% of them counted one time only. The ten biggest clones cover 6.5% to 9% of the sample.

The sequence was obtained from a woman under 30 with Graves' hyperthyroidism. Donor details come from another sample of the same person, matched by shared clones. The sample taken for sequencing was peripheral blood or thyroid tissue (not recorded which). The chain uses TRBV2 and TRBJ1-5; the D gene is possibly TRBD1, with 6 bases matching. The nucleotide sequence reads TGTGCCAGCAGCGGGATCCGGGACAAGGATCAGCCCCAGCATTTT. The resulting protein is CASSGIRDKDQPQHF.